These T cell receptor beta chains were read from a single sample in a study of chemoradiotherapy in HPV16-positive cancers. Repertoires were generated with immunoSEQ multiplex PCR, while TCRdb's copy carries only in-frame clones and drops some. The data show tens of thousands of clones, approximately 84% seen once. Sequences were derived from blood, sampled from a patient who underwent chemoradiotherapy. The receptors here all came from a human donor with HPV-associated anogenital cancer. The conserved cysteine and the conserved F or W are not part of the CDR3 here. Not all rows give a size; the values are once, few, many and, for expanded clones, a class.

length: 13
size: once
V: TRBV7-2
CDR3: ASSLGWSHTGELF

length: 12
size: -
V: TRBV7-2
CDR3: ASSFGSEGLEQF

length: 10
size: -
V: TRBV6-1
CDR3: ASGQTSYEQY

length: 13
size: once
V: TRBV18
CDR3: ASSPRRTLNSPLH

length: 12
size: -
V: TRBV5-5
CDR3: ASSFRGVASPLH

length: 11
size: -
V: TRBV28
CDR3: ASRGGAYNEQF

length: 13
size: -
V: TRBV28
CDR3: ASSLGGQGTDEQY

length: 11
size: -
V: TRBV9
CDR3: ASSVVLGGELF

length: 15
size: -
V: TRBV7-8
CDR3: ASSLVWGQGSGNTIY

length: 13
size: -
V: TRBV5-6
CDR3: AIPPLRSYNSPLH

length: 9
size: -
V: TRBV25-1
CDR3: ASSALNEQF

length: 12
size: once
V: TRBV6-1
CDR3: ASSEDLMFDEQF

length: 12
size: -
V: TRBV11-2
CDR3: ASRRIAGPNEQF

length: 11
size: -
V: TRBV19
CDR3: ASSIGWRTEAF

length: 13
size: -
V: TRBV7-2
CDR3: ASSSKAGRNQPQH

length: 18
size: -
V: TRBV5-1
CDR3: ASSENFGTVKSSYNSPLH

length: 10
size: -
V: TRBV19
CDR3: ASNLRTGGYT

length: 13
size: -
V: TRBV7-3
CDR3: ASSLTSTAGNTIY

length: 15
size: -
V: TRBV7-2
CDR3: ASSPRDSYSGANVLT

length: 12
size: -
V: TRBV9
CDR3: ASSATGLVETQY

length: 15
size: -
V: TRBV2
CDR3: ASRPIQREPNLGELF

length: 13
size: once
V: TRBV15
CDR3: ATSAGGANTGELF

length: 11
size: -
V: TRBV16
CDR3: ASSQVSTGELF

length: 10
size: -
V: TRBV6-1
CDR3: ASRTDYNEQF

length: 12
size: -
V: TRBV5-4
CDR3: ASSLAGRDYGYT

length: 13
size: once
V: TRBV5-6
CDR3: ASSRKGGLKEKLF

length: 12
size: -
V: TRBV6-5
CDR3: ASSYAQTGVGYT

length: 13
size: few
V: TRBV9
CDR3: ASRSGTNYNSPLH

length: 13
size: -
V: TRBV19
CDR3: ASSIPGTGGEKLF

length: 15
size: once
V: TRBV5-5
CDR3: ASSLVVTGGSSDTQY

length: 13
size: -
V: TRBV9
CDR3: ASSVAGLTADTQY

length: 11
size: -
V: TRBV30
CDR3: AWSRPPGSGYT

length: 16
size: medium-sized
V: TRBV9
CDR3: ASSVEALGDLSYNEQF

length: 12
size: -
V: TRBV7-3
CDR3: ASSFSAVNTEAF

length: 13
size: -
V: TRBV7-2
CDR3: ASIETSGAYNEQF

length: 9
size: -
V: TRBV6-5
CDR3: ASQFTDTQY

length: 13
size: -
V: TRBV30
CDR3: AWAPRSGIASPQH

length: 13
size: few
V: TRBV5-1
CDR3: ASSFTDRDNSPLH

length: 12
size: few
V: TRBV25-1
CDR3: ASSEGTSGTELF

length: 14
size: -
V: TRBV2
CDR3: ASSEGGLVGEATQY

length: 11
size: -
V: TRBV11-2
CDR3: ASSANRDPTQY

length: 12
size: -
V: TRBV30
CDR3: AWAGGQRGETQY